This is a list of T cell receptor beta chains from one sample in a study of T cell repertoires in cytomegalovirus infection. Antigens for these TCRs are unknown. One entry per CDR3 protein, called by TCRdb with MiXCR from the reads. Among approximately 730,000 distinct CDR3 sequences listed, roughly 30% were seen once. Sequencing used cultured PBMCs, obtained from culture after CMV antigen stimulation. The receptors originated from a human donor in good health (CMV status not recorded). Some clones in this sample may be carry-over from other donors' samples. The CDR3 runs from the conserved cysteine through the conserved F or W.

J gene,CDR3 length,V gene,CDR3 protein
TRBJ1-1,13,TRBV7-8,CASSLAGNRAAFF
TRBJ2-5,15,TRBV29-1,CSVVSYGQAQETQYF
TRBJ2-3,19,TRBV5-4,CASSLYASSVLPSTDTQYF
TRBJ1-1,14,TRBV7-2,CASSLQGLGTEAFF
TRBJ2-3,18,TRBV6-5,CASSYSGGRASFTDTQYF
TRBJ1-4,15,TRBV4-1,CASSQTDRENEKLFF
TRBJ1-2,13,TRBV5-4,CASSHRVDYGYTF
TRBJ1-2,15,TRBV6-5,CASSYSKGGSYGYTF
TRBJ2-7,14,TRBV18,CASSLSSGTSEQYF
TRBJ2-7,16,TRBV7-2,CASSLVPGVQPYEQYF
TRBJ2-1,15,TRBV6-2/TRBV6-3,CASSYSGFPYNEQFF
TRBJ2-2,16,TRBV19,CASNSGGLAKTGELFF
TRBJ1-4,14,TRBV6-6,CASSYREVKEKLFF
TRBJ2-7,13,TRBV6-2/TRBV6-3,CASMMDRIYEQYF
TRBJ2-3,16,TRBV19,CASSTPLGAVTDTQYF
TRBJ2-3,14,TRBV12-3/TRBV12-4,CASSKGGASDTQYF
TRBJ2-7,14,TRBV28,CASRRQGYGDEQYF
TRBJ2-3,16,TRBV7-8,CASSLSWAASTDTQYF
TRBJ2-7,12,TRBV7-2,CASSLGDYEQYF
TRBJ2-5,15,TRBV12-3/TRBV12-4,CASSLAGIQAETQYF
TRBJ2-5,14,TRBV12-3/TRBV12-4,CASRSGTGEETQYF
TRBJ1-5,12,TRBV12-3/TRBV12-4,CASTLAGQPQHF
TRBJ2-5,15,TRBV7-2,CASSFYVTTQETQYF
TRBJ2-1,14,TRBV3-1,CASSQGGLYNEQFF
TRBJ2-3,18,TRBV7-8,CASSLAATTGVLLDTQYF
TRBJ1-1,14,TRBV6-5,CASSSQQGGTEAFF
TRBJ2-1,12,TRBV7-8,CATQWDYNEQFF
TRBJ2-1,11,TRBV18,CASAGYNEQFF
TRBJ2-1,18,TRBV7-2,CASSLVGVSDRGLNEQFF
TRBJ2-7,14,TRBV7-2,CASSPGTAPREQYF
TRBJ2-7,20,TRBV7-8,CASSLRGGRGHGLFSYEQYF
TRBJ2-7,14,TRBV28,CASYPSGSTYEQYF
TRBJ1-6,16,TRBV6-1,CASSDGTVLRNSPLHF
TRBJ2-1,14,TRBV2,CASSLLRGNNEQFF
TRBJ2-5,16,TRBV4-1,CASSLAQVAGQETQYF
TRBJ1-1,11,TRBV28,CASRSITEAFF
TRBJ2-2,16,TRBV11-2,CASTFPGTGYAGELFF
TRBJ1-4,14,TRBV12-3/TRBV12-4,CATGWGRSNEKLFF
TRBJ2-7,15,TRBV28,CASSLSGQGAYEQYF
TRBJ2-5,15,TRBV27,CASSLGSGRGRTQYF
TRBJ1-5,15,TRBV7-8,CASSLDSGVGQPQHF
TRBJ2-7,11,TRBV6-2/TRBV6-3,CASSTDYGQYF
TRBJ2-7,15,TRBV18,CASSPRTGEIYEQYF